This TCR beta chain was profiled in a study of blood T cells in healthy people across ages. A sample-barcoded 5' primer and a J-beta primer mix were used in a second PCR of roughly 6 to 11 cycles. MiXCR was run by TCRdb on the 5' RACE reads, yielding one entry per CDR3 protein. The repertoire includes about 1.8 million distinct CDR3 sequences, around 48% of them detected once, and over 2% sits in the top ten. Germline V gene sequence: CDR1 SQVTM, CDR2 ANQGSEA. V lost 7 bases to trimming and J lost 1 base; unmatched junction nucleotides: 8. The CDR3 totals 16 residues. The sequence was collected from a woman in her forties in good health. The sequencing sample was made of blood. The V and J genes are TRBV29-1 and TRBJ2-6; 9 bases fit TRBD1. The CDR3 nucleotides are TGCAGCGACCACCGGGACAGGGTGTCTGGGGCCAACGTCCTGACTTTC. It translates to CSDHRDRVSGANVLTF.